The present entry profiles one T cell receptor beta chain with its context. Its matching antigen is unknown. These data are taken from a study of T cell repertoires in cytomegalovirus infection. Study summary: It can be stated that public TCR beta signatures indicated CMV infection as well as a matching HLA type.

A single record per CDR3 protein comes from TCRdb applying MiXCR to the reads. Here the sample spans about half a million distinct CDR3 sequences, roughly a third being singletons. Study-wide points: Carriers of CMV plus the relevant HLA were identified by cumulative public TCR beta family frequency. There were HLA-C-restricted CMV-specific TCR beta clonotypes dominating the ex vivo response.

The sequence came from a human donor in good health (CMV status not recorded). Some clones in this sample may be carry-over from other donors' samples. The sample consisted of cultured PBMCs, taken from culture after CMV antigen stimulation.

The CDR3 here is CASSVNRLGEQYF. The CDR3 nucleotides are TGTGCCAGCAGCGTGAACCGCCTAGGCGAGCAGTACTTC. The chain combines TRBV9 with TRBJ2-7; D gene ambiguous. In germline, CDR1 is SGDLS, CDR2 YYNGEE. V lost 2 bases, J lost 6 bases, and 12 bases lay in between. The CDR3 loop spans 13 amino acids.